This TCR beta chain was sequenced for a study of blood T cell repertoires in COVID-19. Study-level background: Spain, Italy and the United States supplied samples that represented acute and convalescent COVID-19.

Seattle patient enrollment occurred during active infection, with longitudinal follow-up thereafter. This CDR3 is built from 14 residues. Germline assignment: CDR1 LGHNA and CDR2 YNFKEQ. V lost 4 bases, J lost 6 bases, and 8 bases stayed unmatched. Per the original data handling: Amplification of reference gene primers was used by the study to estimate nucleated cell counts. TCRdb keeps only in-frame clones here, not all; method: immunoSEQ multiplex PCR. The DNA was the basis for D and trimming; V, J and clone size are from that table. Of roughly 68,000 clones detected, about 85% appear once; the ten largest clones hold roughly 3.2%.

The sample taken for sequencing was peripheral blood. The J gene is TRBJ1-2, the V gene TRBV4-2, with TRBD1 matching 7 bases. The sequence came from a woman aged 50 to 65 with COVID-19, enrolled during active disease. Written as DNA, the CDR3 is TGTGCCAGCAGCCTCGGGACAGAGTCCGATGGCTACACCTTC. Protein sequence: CASSLGTESDGYTF.